The sequence of this T cell receptor beta chain was determined in a study of T cells in Graves' hyperthyroidism and ophthalmopathy. Points from the study as a whole: The model foresaw ophthalmopathy a median roughly 6 months prior to onset.

PBMCs came from less than 11 ml fresh peripheral blood. Germline loops: CDR1 MDHEN, CDR2 SYDVKM. Trimming removed 3 bases at V and 4 bases at J, with 23 bases between. CDR3 length: 18 amino acids. This clonotype was detected ten times or more. Its antigen is not identified. RNA transcripts yielded amplified TCR beta CDR3 regions. HTBI primers drove first-round RT-PCR of the TCR CDR3. Using its own MiXCR run on the multiplex PCR reads, TCRdb lists one record per CDR3 protein. The sample shows some 420,000 distinct CDR3 sequences, roughly 15% of them seen only once. The sample taken for sequencing was blood. The chain employs TRBV28 and TRBJ2-3; D is ambiguous. The receptor comes from a woman aged 18-35 years with Graves' hyperthyroidism. The CDR3 coding sequence is TGTGCCAGCAGTTTTTCTCTGCCGGGCCCCTTCGTGGCAGATACGCAGTATTTT. Protein: CASSFSLPGPFVADTQYF.